One sample yielded the 4 T cell receptor beta chains listed below, sequenced in a study of blood T cell repertoires in COVID-19. Data came from immunoSEQ multiplex PCR; TCRdb stores just in-frame clones and leaves some out. The data contain about 130,000 clones, about 80% of them singletons. What was sequenced was peripheral blood. Every receptor here comes from a woman in her fifties or sixties with acute or convalescent COVID-19.

The rearrangement uses TRBV28 and TRBJ1-4; TRBD1 agrees at 10 bases. This CDR3 spans 17 amino acids. In germline, CDR1 is MDHEN, CDR2 SYDVKM. The V and J ends lost 8 bases and 6 bases, in that order; junction bases with no gene match: 15. DNA for the CDR3: TGTGCCAGCGAGAAATCCGGGACAGGGGTGTTCTATGAAAAACTGTTTTTT. The encoded protein is CASEKSGTGVFYEKLFF. The whole variable domain, filled in from reference TRBV28 and TRBJ1-4, reads DVKVTQSSRYLVKRTGEKVFLECVQDMDHENMFWYRQDPGLGLRLIYFSYDVKMKEKGDIPEGYSVSREKKERFSLILESASTNQTSMYLCASEKSGTGVFYEKLFFGSGTQLSVL.

For this clone: The same CDR3 is also encoded by other DNA sequences in this sample. The chain employs TRBV3-1 (or the pseudogene TRBV3-2) and TRBJ2-3, with 9 positions matching TRBD1. Per the germline V gene, CDR1 is LGHDT and CDR2 is YNNKEL (reference sequence). The CDR3 runs 14 residues. V shed 4 bases and J 5 bases; nucleotides not matched to a gene: 4. The CDR3 coding sequence is TGTGCCAGCAGCCCGGGACAGGGAAAAGATACGCAGTATTTT. Translation gives CASSPGQGKDTQYF.

CDR3 amino acids: CASSPGQPNQPQHF. The DNA for the CDR3 is TGCGCCAGCAGCCCTGGACAGCCCAATCAGCCCCAGCATTTT. The rearrangement joins TRBV5-1 to TRBJ1-5; D is possibly TRBD1 (6 bases). The CDR3 covers 14 residues. V shed 4 bases and J shed 3 bases, with 11 bases lying between them. Germline V gives CDR1 SGHRS, CDR2 YFSETQ.

J is TRBJ1-6 and V is TRBV2, with TRBD1 identical over 9 bases. Trimming took 6 bases from V and 10 from J; bases not matched to a gene: 7. This CDR3 has 14 residues. Looked up from germline, CDR1 is SNHLY and CDR2 is FYNNEI. CDR3 region: CASRDTGGGSPLHF. The DNA of the CDR3 is TGTGCCAGCAGGGACACAGGGGGCGGGTCACCCCTCCACTTT.